Given below is one T cell receptor (beta chain) in context. RNA totalling roughly 0.5 to 1 ug underwent reverse transcription with random hexamers. TCRdb analysed the immunoSEQ multiplex PCR reads with MiXCR anew, one entry per CDR3 protein. The sample lists almost 450,000 distinct CDR3 sequences; approximately 89% were seen once. The V gene lost 0 bases and the J gene lost 0 bases, with 6 bases spanning the gap. The CDR3 runs to 15 residues. CDR1 is MGHRA and CDR2 is YSYEKL in the germline V gene. The record originates from a study of CD8 T cells in Susac syndrome. TEMRA cells were enriched by FACS, and CD4+ and CD8+ T cells were negatively isolated.

Sequencing was carried out using CD8+ T cells from PBMCs. The genes are TRBV4-1 and TRBJ2-1, with D unresolved. The clonotype was recovered from a human donor with multiple sclerosis. This chain's CDR3 is CASSQEASSYNEQFF. CDR3 DNA: TGCGCCAGCAGCCAAGAGGCTAGCTCCTACAATGAGCAGTTCTTC.